This entry describes one TCR beta chain. This entry is derived from a study of T cell changes during pregnancy in multiple sclerosis. Profiled with immunoSEQ multiplex PCR; TCRdb holds only in-frame clones, not every one. The sample lists about 28,000 clones; more than 85% were seen once. The CDR3 covers 11 residues. Germline loops: CDR1 GTSNPN, CDR2 SVGIG (reference sequence). The sample in question was CD4+ T cells from peripheral blood mononuclear cells, obtained after pregnancy. The genes are TRBV30 and TRBJ1-1; maybe TRBD1 (6 bases). This sequence originates from a female donor with multiple sclerosis, enrolled in a pregnancy study. The CDR3 reads CVGQMNTEAFF. The CDR3 nucleotides are TGTGTTGGACAGATGAACACTGAAGCTTTCTTT.